This TCR beta chain was captured by sequencing in a study of blood T cell repertoires in COVID-19. Study-level background: COVID-19 samples collected from the United States, Italy and Spain covered acute and convalescent phases. T cells, B-cell-depleted T cells, or PBMCs provided the cDNA or gDNA that served as material.

As processed by the authors: Nucleated cell counts were estimated from reference gene primer amplification. TCRdb's table, derived via immunoSEQ multiplex PCR, lists solely in-frame clones and lacks some. V and J calls and clone size are copied from that table; D and trimming were computed from the DNA. The sample lists about 150,000 clones; 80% were seen once. With 5 bases clipped from V and 8 bases from J, the junction kept 18 bases outside the gene matches. Germline V gene sequence: CDR1 SGHNT, CDR2 YYREEE (reference sequence). The CDR3 covers 17 residues. The chain uses TRBV5-4 and TRBJ1-2, with 10 bases fitting TRBD1. The clonotype comes from a man aged 60-69 years with acute or convalescent COVID-19. Material: peripheral blood. The CDR3 bases are TGTGCCAGCAGTTCGGCTTTCGAAGCCGGGACAGGGGCCGGCTACACCTTC. Translation gives CASSSAFEAGTGAGYTF.